Each of the 26 T cell receptor beta chains below was sequenced from the same sample in a study of cytomegalovirus exposure and HLA in healthy donors (dated by TCRdb to about 2017). The library was generated by the immunoSEQ multiplex PCR assay. For the multiplex PCR, a mixture combining 60 forward primers for TCR Vbeta segments and 13 reverse primers for TCR Jbeta segments was used. Imported from immuneACCESS, the table was reduced by TCRdb to in-frame sequences with V and J called. These copies leave out some clones; in studies compared against another copy, an unresolved V gene accounts for under half, and the cause of the remainder is not known. Counted in this sample were around 150,000 clones; over 60% of them appeared once. The ten top clones hold about 1% of the sample. The sample taken for sequencing was PBMCs. These TCRs come from a woman in her forties or fifties in good health and CMV-seropositive.

V usage is TRBV5-3 and J usage is TRBJ2-2, with TRBD1 matching over 10 bases. TRBV5-3 is flagged as an ORF with uncertain function. The CDR3 is 15 residues long. After removal of 2 bases from V and 6 bases from J, the junction contained 4 bases not matched to a gene. The CDR3 DNA follows: TGTGCCAGAAGCTTTCTCGGACAGGGGGCCGGGGAGCTGTTTTTT. Residues: CARSFLGQGAGELFF.

This chain joins TRBV2 and TRBJ1-1, with D possibly matching TRBD1 (6 bases). This CDR3 is 13 amino acids long. Germline V gene sequence: CDR1 SNHLY, CDR2 FYNNEI. Trimming stripped 5 bases from V and 10 bases from J, with 17 bases between. As DNA, the CDR3 is TGTGCCAGCAGTCCTATTGAACAGGGTCTAGCTTTCTTT. This gives the protein CASSPIEQGLAFF. The variable domain in full, with the rest retrieved from reference TRBV2 and TRBJ1-1, is EPEVTQTPSHQVTQMGQEVILRCVPISNHLYFYWYRQILGQKVEFLVSFYNNEISEKSEIFDDQFSVERPDGSNFTLKIRSTKLEDSAMYFCASSPIEQGLAFFGQGTRLTVV.

J is TRBJ2-7 and V is TRBV6-5, with TRBD2 identical over 7 bases. Germline CDR1 and CDR2: MNHEY and SVGAGI. CDR3 length: 13 amino acids. With 6 bases clipped from V and 5 bases from J, the junction kept 7 bases outside the gene matches. This CDR3 reads CASRAGGSDEQYF. CDR3 bases: TGTGCCAGCAGGGCCGGGGGGTCCGACGAGCAGTACTTC.

The CDR3 coding sequence is TGTGCCAGCAGCGCGCAAGCAGGGATTACGTACTTC. Its protein is CASSAQAGITYF. The chain links TRBV7-9 to TRBJ2-7; D possibly corresponds to TRBD1 (5 bases). Germline V gives CDR1 SEHNR, CDR2 FQNEAQ (reference sequence). The V gene lost 5 bases and the J gene lost 12 bases, with 17 bases spanning the gap. The CDR3 has 12 amino acids.

The rearrangement uses TRBV23-1 and TRBJ2-1, with D possibly being TRBD2 (5 bases). TRBV23-1 is designated an ORF whose function remains uncertain. The V end lost 1 base, the J end lost 3 bases, and 13 bases lay between the germline ends. This CDR3 comprises 16 residues. In DNA, the CDR3 is TGCGCCAGCAGTCAATTGAGGGTCAGTGTCTACAATGAGCAGTTCTTC. As protein: CASSQLRVSVYNEQFF.

The gene calls are TRBV6-6 and TRBJ1-4; no firm D call. The V gene's germline CDR1 is MNHNY and CDR2 SVGAGI (reference sequence). The CDR3 is 16 residues long. Trimming removed 6 bases from V and 0 bases from J, with 14 bases in between. CDR3 loop: CASRRGWAATNEKLFF. The CDR3 bases are TGTGCCAGCAGGCGAGGGTGGGCTGCAACTAATGAAAAACTGTTTTTT.

This clone appeared once. This chain connects TRBV5-8 to TRBJ2-5; D is possibly TRBD1 (5 bases). Germline assignment: CDR1 SGHTS and CDR2 YDEGEE. The CDR3 loop spans 16 amino acids. V lost 0 bases and J lost 4, with 16 bases in between. The CDR3 DNA follows: TGTGCCAGCAGCTTGGCGCGAAGGGGAATCTCAGAGACCCAGTACTTC. This encodes CASSLARRGISETQYF.

CDR3 residues: CASSLDRPLISSTDTQYF. CDR3 DNA: TGTGCCAGCAGCTTAGACAGGCCACTAATTTCTAGCACAGATACGCAGTATTTT. The gene calls are TRBV7-2 and TRBJ2-3, with D possibly TRBD1 on 5 matching bases. Germline V lookup: CDR1 SGHTA, CDR2 FQGNSA. Trimming took 1 base from V and 0 from J, leaving 17 bases between them. This CDR3 region has 18 residues.

V and J are TRBV4-1 and TRBJ2-6, with 11 bases matching TRBD1. Looked up from germline, CDR1 is MGHRA and CDR2 is YSYEKL. V was pared by 0 bases and J by 1 base, with 5 bases of the junction left unmatched. The CDR3 runs to 19 residues. DNA of the CDR3: TGCGCCAGCAGCCAAGACAGGGGACAGGGGGAATCTGGGGCCAACGTCCTGACTTTC. Amino acid sequence: CASSQDRGQGESGANVLTF.

A few counts support this clone. The rearrangement joins TRBV5-8 to TRBJ1-5; D uncertain. Germline V lookup: CDR1 SGHTS, CDR2 YDEGEE. V was pared by 1 base and J by 5 bases, with 7 bases between. CDR3 length: 13 residues. CDR3 DNA sequence: TGTGCCAGCAGCTTGTTCTCGGATCAGCCCCAGCATTTT. The encoded protein is CASSLFSDQPQHF.

The chain has TRBV2 and TRBJ1-2, with 7 bases lining up with TRBD1. The CDR3 totals 12 residues. V lost 4 bases to trimming and J lost 8 bases; unmatched junction nucleotides: 4. Germline loops: CDR1 SNHLY, CDR2 FYNNEI. The CDR3 DNA reads TGTGCCAGCAGTGGGACAGGTCAAGGCTACACCTTC. Residues: CASSGTGQGYTF.

V and J are TRBV28 and TRBJ2-7, with a weak D call TRBD1 (5 bases). The CDR3 loop spans 13 amino acids. The V and J ends lost 7 bases and 3 bases respectively, with 13 bases between them. In germline, CDR1 is MDHEN, CDR2 SYDVKM. This chain's CDR3 is CASTVRENYEQYF. The DNA of the CDR3 is TGTGCCAGCACGGTCAGGGAAAACTACGAGCAGTACTTC.

The chain combines TRBV29-1 with TRBJ1-1, with D possibly matching TRBD1 (6 bases). CDR1 SQVTM and CDR2 ANQGSEA come from the germline V gene. The length of the CDR3 is 13 residues. V lost 6 bases and J 3 bases, leaving 14 bases between the germline ends. CDR3 amino acids: CSVRKDRDTEAFF. The CDR3 DNA reads as TGCAGCGTCAGGAAGGACAGAGACACTGAAGCTTTCTTT.

The chain has TRBV19 and TRBJ1-1, with 7 bases lining up with TRBD1. The CDR3 has 15 residues. Germline V gene sequence: CDR1 LNHDA, CDR2 SQIVND (reference sequence). V dropped 1 base and J dropped 2; count of bases not matched to a gene: 4. CDR3 protein: CASSIAGQINTEAFF. CDR3 bases: TGTGCCAGTAGTATAGCGGGACAGATAAACACTGAAGCTTTCTTT.

The V gene is TRBV4-1, the J gene TRBJ1-5; 10 nucleotides align to TRBD1. The germline CDR1 and CDR2 sequences are MGHRA and YSYEKL. J gave up 0 bases and V 4 bases, and 12 bases lay outside the gene matches. This CDR3 has 19 residues. The CDR3 reads CASSPNPGQGSYSNQPQHF. In nucleotides, the CDR3 is TGCGCCAGCAGCCCAAACCCGGGACAGGGGTCCTATAGCAATCAGCCCCAGCATTTT.

The J gene is TRBJ2-3, the V gene TRBV7-6; 8 positions match TRBD2. From germline, CDR1 is SGHVS and CDR2 FNYEAQ. V shed 1 base, J shed 14 bases, and the junction held 5 bases outside the gene matches. This CDR3 is built from 12 residues. CDR3: CASSLDGTSRYF. For the CDR3, the DNA is TGTGCCAGCAGCTTAGACGGGACTAGTAGGTATTTT.

Comments on this clone: No conserved phenylalanine or tryptophan ends this CDR3, so it is likely a read error. The chain combines TRBV7-7 with TRBJ1-4, with 8 positions matching TRBD1. This CDR3 is 15 amino acids long. Germline V gene lookup returns CDR1 SSHAT and CDR2 FNYEAQ (reference sequence). CDR3 residues: CASSPGQGGGEKLFV. CDR3 nucleotides: TGTGCTAGCAGCCCCGGACAGGGAGGAGGGGAAAAACTGTTTGTT.

The chain combines TRBV18 with TRBJ2-7, with TRBD2 identical over 9 bases. Losses at the gene ends were 5 bases for V and 1 base for J; bases not matched to a gene: 12. This CDR3 is 17 amino acids long. The germline gives CDR1 KGHSH, CDR2 LQKENI. The CDR3, as DNA: TGTGCCAGCTCATCCATAGCGGGAGCCGACAATTCCTACGAGCAGTACTTC. Protein: CASSSIAGADNSYEQYF.

V usage is TRBV11-2 and J usage is TRBJ2-3; TRBD2 matches at 9 bases. Germline assignment: CDR1 SGHAT and CDR2 FQNNGV. With 5 bases clipped from V and 5 bases from J, the junction kept 5 bases outside the gene matches. CDR3 size: 14 residues. CDR3 sequence (DNA): TGTGCCAGCAGCATAGCGGGAGTTGAAGATACGCAGTATTTT. Amino acids: CASSIAGVEDTQYF.

This chain uses TRBV5-1 with TRBJ1-5; 9 nucleotides match TRBD1. CDR1 and CDR2 (germline): SGHRS, YFSETQ. J was trimmed by 7 bases and V by 4 bases; bases with no gene match: 6. This CDR3 region has 14 residues. CDR3 in DNA: TGCGCCAGCAGCCTGGGACAGGGACAGCAGCCCCAGCATTTT. Amino acids: CASSLGQGQQPQHF. Full variable domain (remainder filled in from reference TRBV5-1 and TRBJ1-5): KAGVTQTPRYLIKTRGQQVTLSCSPISGHRSVSWYQQTPGQGLQFLFEYFSETQRNKGNFPGRFSGRQFSNSRSEMNVSTLELGDSALYLCASSLGQGQQPQHFGDGTRLSIL.

This clone showed up just once. The chain is built from TRBV28 and TRBJ2-7, with 11 bases identical to TRBD1. Germline CDR1 is MDHEN and CDR2 is SYDVKM. Germline trimming cut 8 bases from V and 6 bases from J; bases unmatched to any gene: 12. The CDR3 loop spans 15 amino acids. CDR3 DNA: TGTGCCAGCCTCCCCTGGGGACAGGGGGTTTCCGAGCAGTACTTC. Amino acids: CASLPWGQGVSEQYF. The full variable domain, in which reference TRBV28 and TRBJ2-7 provide the parts outside the CDR3, is DVKVTQSSRYLVKRTGEKVFLECVQDMDHENMFWYRQDPGLGLRLIYFSYDVKMKEKGDIPEGYSVSREKKERFSLILESASTNQTSMYLCASLPWGQGVSEQYFGPGTRLTVT.

V and J are TRBV19 and TRBJ1-5; 8 bases align to TRBD1. The trim removed 4 bases at V and 6 bases at J, leaving 11 bases unmatched. Germline V CDR1 and CDR2: LNHDA, SQIVND (reference sequence). The CDR3 contains 16 residues. The CDR3 sequence is CASSTTPGQGIQPQHF. For the CDR3, the DNA is TGTGCCAGTAGTACCACCCCCGGACAGGGTATTCAGCCCCAGCATTTT.

This clone was seen once. This chain's CDR3 is CASSKDYDIGGNTEAFF. For the CDR3, the DNA is TGTGCCAGCAGCAAGGATTATGACATAGGGGGGAACACTGAAGCTTTCTTT. The chain uses TRBV7-9 and TRBJ1-1; maybe TRBD1 (6 bases). The CDR3 covers 17 residues. Deletions cut 5 bases from V and 1 base from J, with 20 bases between. The germline V gene has CDR1 SEHNR and CDR2 FQNEAQ (reference sequence).

The chain carries TRBV27 and TRBJ1-6; a possible D gene is TRBD1 (5 bases). Trimming took off 4 bases at V and 10 bases at J, with 14 bases between the two ends. CDR3 length equals 14 residues. The V gene's germline CDR1 is MNHEY and CDR2 SMNVEV (reference sequence). CDR3 region: CASSWGLGGSPLHF. For the CDR3, the DNA is TGTGCCAGCAGTTGGGGCCTTGGGGGGTCACCCCTCCACTTT.

The rearrangement links TRBV29-1 to TRBJ2-1, with TRBD2 matching over 8 bases. Per germline, CDR1 SQVTM and CDR2 ANQGSEA. V shed 7 bases, J shed 2 bases, and the junction held 7 bases outside the gene matches. The CDR3 is made up of 14 amino acids. CDR3 protein: CSALERGTYNEQFF. DNA of the CDR3: TGCAGCGCCCTCGAGCGGGGGACCTACAATGAGCAGTTCTTC.

V gene TRBV6-1 combines with J gene TRBJ2-5; the match to TRBD1 covers 7 bases. V was pared by 6 bases and J by 1 base, with 8 bases of the junction left unmatched. Germline V CDR1 and CDR2: MNHNS, SASEGT. The CDR3 is 15 residues long. CDR3 sequence (DNA): TGTGCCAGCAGGGGGGTGACAGGGACCCAAGAGACCCAGTACTTC. Protein product: CASRGVTGTQETQYF.